The rows below give T cell receptor beta chains drawn from one sample of a study of T cells after yellow fever vaccination. One entry per CDR3 protein, called by TCRdb with MiXCR from the 5' RACE reads. This table holds 170,000 or so distinct CDR3 sequences, approximately 6.2% found once. The sequences come from CD4+ T cells sorted from PBMCs, collected on the day of the first yellow fever vaccination. The source is a man aged 18 to 29 who received the YFV17D yellow fever vaccine. CDR3s include the opening cysteine and the closing phenylalanine or tryptophan. Each record gives: clone size, J gene, D gene, V gene, CDR3 DNA, CDR3 protein. The D gene is left open where the match is weak. Rows give clone size only sometimes, using once, few, many, or a class for an expanded clone.

few TRBJ1-1 - TRBV12-3/TRBV12-4 TGTGCCAGCAGTCTAAGGAGGGGGGTCATGAACACTGAAGCTTTCTTT CASSLRRGVMNTEAFF
many TRBJ2-2 - TRBV5-1 TGCGCCAGTCAGGTCCAACACAACGGGGAGCTGTTTTTT CASQVQHNGELFF
few TRBJ1-1 TRBD1 TRBV7-9 TGTGCCAGCAGCTCCCTGGGACAGGGAGCTTTCTTT CASSSLGQGAFF
many TRBJ2-1 - TRBV7-8 TGTGCCAGCAGTTTATTACGGGACTCGGTTAACAATGAGCAGTTCTTC CASSLLRDSVNNEQFF
few TRBJ1-3 - TRBV6-2/TRBV6-3 TGTGCCAGCAGTTACCCGACGGGGGCGCGTGGAAACACCATATATTTT CASSYPTGARGNTIYF
many TRBJ2-3 - TRBV10-3 TGTGCCATCACCAGCGGATCTAGCACAGATACGCAGTATTTT CAITSGSSTDTQYF
many TRBJ2-2 - TRBV27 TGTGCCAGCGGCTACTCCGACAGAACCGGGGAGCTGTTTTTT CASGYSDRTGELFF
- TRBJ2-1 TRBD2 TRBV11-2 TGTGCCAGCAGCTTACGAGGTAGCGGGGGATATTCCTACAATGAGCAGTTCTTC CASSLRGSGGYSYNEQFF
- TRBJ1-2 - TRBV24-1 TGTGCCACTCTGGTCTGGGGCTACACCTTC CATLVWGYTF
few TRBJ1-3 - TRBV7-8 TGTGCCAGCAGCCCTCGGCTGGGGCCTGGAAACACCATATATTTT CASSPRLGPGNTIYF